This paragraph covers one T cell receptor (beta chain) sequence. The antigen is undetermined. Over 95% purity was reached by all sorted populations. Per the germline V gene, CDR1 is LNHDA and CDR2 is SQIVND (reference sequence). Trimming left V 3 bases short and J 3 bases short, with 9 bases between. The CDR3 has 15 amino acids. These data come from a study of beta chain features in type 1 diabetes. Whole-study findings and limits: For patients and controls alike, PCR might favor shorter templates to the same degree. TCRB CDR3 length was moderately but significantly reduced in all four CD4+ subsets of Type 1 diabetes patients. The naive, central memory and Treg TCRB repertoires looked more alike in patients than they did in healthy donors.

Expressed TCRB transcripts were sequenced after all isolated RNA was converted to cDNA. The protocol was immunoSEQ multiplex PCR, while the TCRdb copy is restricted to in-frame clones and leaves out a portion. The sample lists over 150,000 clones, 10% occurring once. The V gene is TRBV19, the J gene TRBJ2-6; no clear D. This TCR was sampled from a man aged 25 to 40 with type 1 diabetes. Sequenced input: central memory CD4+ T cells from blood. CDR3 coding DNA: TGTGCCAGTAGTATTGGCGGATATGGGGCCAACGTCCTGACTTTC. Protein sequence: CASSIGGYGANVLTF.